The present entry profiles one T cell receptor (beta chain) with its context. As yet, its antigen is unknown. The record originates from a study of memory CD4+ T cells and cytomegalovirus serostatus. Whole-study results and caveats: The CMV-associated TCR signature appears largely within the CD4+ memory repertoire.

Here immunoSEQ multiplex PCR was the method, and the copy in TCRdb shows in-frame clones only, minus some. The profile shows 40,000 to 55,000 clones, just under 80% of them singletons. The CDR3 has 15 residues. V shed 1 base and J 7 bases; nucleotides not matched to a gene: 6. The V gene's germline CDR1 is LGHNT and CDR2 FRNRAP. Single viable CD3+CD4+CD8-CD45RO+ cells were sorted as the memory CD4+ T cells. CMV serostatus came from serum IgG against pp150, pp28, p38, p52. The receptor comes from an adult in good health and CMV-seronegative. The sample was memory CD4+ T cells from blood. The J gene is TRBJ2-1, the V gene TRBV12-5; 8 positions agree with TRBD2. Here the CDR3 reads CASGLGTAGGNEQFF. CDR3 DNA: TGTGCTAGTGGTTTGGGTACGGCGGGAGGTAATGAGCAGTTCTTC.